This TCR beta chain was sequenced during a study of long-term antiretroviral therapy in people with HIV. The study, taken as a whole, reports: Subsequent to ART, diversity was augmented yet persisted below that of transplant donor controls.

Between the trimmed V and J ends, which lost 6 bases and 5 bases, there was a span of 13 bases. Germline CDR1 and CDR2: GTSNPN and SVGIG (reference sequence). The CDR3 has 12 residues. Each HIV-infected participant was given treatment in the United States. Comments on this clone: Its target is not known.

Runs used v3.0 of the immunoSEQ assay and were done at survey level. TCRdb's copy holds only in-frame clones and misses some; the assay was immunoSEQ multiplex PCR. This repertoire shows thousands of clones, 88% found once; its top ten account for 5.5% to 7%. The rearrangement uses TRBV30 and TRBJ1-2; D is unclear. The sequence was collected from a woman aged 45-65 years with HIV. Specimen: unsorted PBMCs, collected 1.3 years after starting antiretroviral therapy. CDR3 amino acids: CACDPASYGYTF. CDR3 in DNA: TGTGCCTGTGACCCTGCCTCATATGGCTACACCTTC.